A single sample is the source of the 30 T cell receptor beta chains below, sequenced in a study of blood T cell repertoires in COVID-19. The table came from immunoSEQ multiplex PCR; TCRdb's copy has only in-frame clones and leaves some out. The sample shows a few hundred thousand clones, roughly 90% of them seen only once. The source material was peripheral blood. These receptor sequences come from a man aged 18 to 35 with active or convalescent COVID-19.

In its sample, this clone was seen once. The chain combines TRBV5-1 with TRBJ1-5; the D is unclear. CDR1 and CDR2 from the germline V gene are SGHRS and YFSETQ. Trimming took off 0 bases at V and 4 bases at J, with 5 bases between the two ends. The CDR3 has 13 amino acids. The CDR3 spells CASSLDENQPQHF. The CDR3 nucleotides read TGCGCCAGCAGCTTGGACGAGAATCAGCCCCAGCATTTT. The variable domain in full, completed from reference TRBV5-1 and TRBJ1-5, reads KAGVTQTPRYLIKTRGQQVTLSCSPISGHRSVSWYQQTPGQGLQFLFEYFSETQRNKGNFPGRFSGRQFSNSRSEMNVSTLELGDSALYLCASSLDENQPQHFGDGTRLSIL.

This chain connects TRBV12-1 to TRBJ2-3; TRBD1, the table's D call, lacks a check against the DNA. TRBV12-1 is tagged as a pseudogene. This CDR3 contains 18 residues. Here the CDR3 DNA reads TGTGCCAGCAGCTTTCATATTTTGGGACACTGTTCCACAGATACGCAGTATTTT. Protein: CASSFHILGHCSTDTQYF.

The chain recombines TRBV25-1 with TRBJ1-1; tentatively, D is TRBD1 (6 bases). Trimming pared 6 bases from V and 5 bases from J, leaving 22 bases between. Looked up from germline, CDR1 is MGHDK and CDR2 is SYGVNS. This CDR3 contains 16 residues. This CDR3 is CASRSPIAGAGTEAFF. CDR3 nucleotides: TGTGCCAGCAGATCCCCGATTGCAGGGGCAGGGACTGAAGCTTTCTTT.

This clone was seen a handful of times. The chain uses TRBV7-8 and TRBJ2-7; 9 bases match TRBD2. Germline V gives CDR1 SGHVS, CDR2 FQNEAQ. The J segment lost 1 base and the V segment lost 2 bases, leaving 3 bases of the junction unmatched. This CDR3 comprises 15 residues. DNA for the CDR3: TGTGCCAGCAGCTTATCCAGCGGGGGGTCCTACGAGCAGTACTTC. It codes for CASSLSSGGSYEQYF.

The CDR3 reads CASSLRLAGYEQYF. The CDR3 DNA is TGTGCCAGCAGCTTACGGCTAGCGGGCTACGAGCAGTACTTC. The gene calls are TRBV7-2 and TRBJ2-7, with TRBD2 matching 8 bases. The V gene end was trimmed by 2 bases and the J gene end by 3 bases; junction bases not matched to a gene: 3. This CDR3 has 14 residues. The germline CDR1 and CDR2 sequences are SGHTA and FQGNSA.

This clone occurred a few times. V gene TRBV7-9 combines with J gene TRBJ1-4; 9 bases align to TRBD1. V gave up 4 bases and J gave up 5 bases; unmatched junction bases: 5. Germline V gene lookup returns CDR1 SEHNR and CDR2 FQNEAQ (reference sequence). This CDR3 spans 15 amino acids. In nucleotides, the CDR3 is TGTGCCAGCAGCTCACAGGGGGCCCTAAATGAAAAACTGTTTTTT. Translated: CASSSQGALNEKLFF.

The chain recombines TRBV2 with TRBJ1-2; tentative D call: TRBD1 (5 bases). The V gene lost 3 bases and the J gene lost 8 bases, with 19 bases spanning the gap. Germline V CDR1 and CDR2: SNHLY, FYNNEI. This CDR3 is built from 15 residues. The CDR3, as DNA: TGTGCCAGCAGTGACGACAGTGGTAGAGTGAAAGGCTACACCTTC. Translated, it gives CASSDDSGRVKGYTF.

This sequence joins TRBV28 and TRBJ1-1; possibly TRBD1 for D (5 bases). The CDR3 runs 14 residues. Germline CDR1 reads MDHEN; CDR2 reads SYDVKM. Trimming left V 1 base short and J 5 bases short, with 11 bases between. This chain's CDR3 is CASSLSPGRTEAFF. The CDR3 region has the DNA TGTGCCAGCAGTTTATCTCCAGGGAGGACTGAAGCTTTCTTT. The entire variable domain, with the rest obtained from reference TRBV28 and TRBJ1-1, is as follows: DVKVTQSSRYLVKRTGEKVFLECVQDMDHENMFWYRQDPGLGLRLIYFSYDVKMKEKGDIPEGYSVSREKKERFSLILESASTNQTSMYLCASSLSPGRTEAFFGQGTRLTVV.

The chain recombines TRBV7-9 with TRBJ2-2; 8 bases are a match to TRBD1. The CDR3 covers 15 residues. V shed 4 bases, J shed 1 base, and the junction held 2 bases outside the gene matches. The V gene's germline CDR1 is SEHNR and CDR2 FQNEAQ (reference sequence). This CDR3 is CASSSTGENTGELFF. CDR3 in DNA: TGTGCCAGCAGCTCGACAGGGGAGAACACCGGGGAGCTGTTTTTT.

DNA of the CDR3: TGTGCCAGCACCACCCTTGGGGGGAATGAGCAGTTCTTC. Its translation: CASTTLGGNEQFF. V usage is TRBV6-5 and J usage is TRBJ2-1, with D possibly being TRBD2 (6 bases). The V gene's germline CDR1 is MNHEY and CDR2 SVGAGI. V lost 7 bases and J lost 7, with 14 bases in between. This CDR3 has 13 residues.

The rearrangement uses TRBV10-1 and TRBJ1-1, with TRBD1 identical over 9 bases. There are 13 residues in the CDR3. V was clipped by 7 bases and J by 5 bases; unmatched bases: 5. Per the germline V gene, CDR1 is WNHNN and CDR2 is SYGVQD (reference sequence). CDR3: CASTKGQGTEAFF. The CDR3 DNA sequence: TGCGCCAGCACTAAGGGACAGGGAACTGAAGCTTTCTTT.

The CDR3 loop reads CASRKGDGAEAFF. The CDR3 nucleotides are TGTGCCAGCAGGAAGGGGGACGGGGCTGAAGCTTTCTTT. The V gene is TRBV12-3 or TRBV12-4, the J gene TRBJ1-1; weak D call: TRBD1 (6 bases). The CDR3 has 13 residues. The germline V and J ends were trimmed by 6 bases and 6 bases, with 14 bases remaining between them.

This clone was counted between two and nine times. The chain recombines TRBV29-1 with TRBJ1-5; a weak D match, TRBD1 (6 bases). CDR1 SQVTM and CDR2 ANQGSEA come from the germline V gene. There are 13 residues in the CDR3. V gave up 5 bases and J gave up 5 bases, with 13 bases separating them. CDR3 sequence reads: CSVQAQGDQPQHF. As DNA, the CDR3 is TGCAGCGTTCAGGCACAGGGAGATCAGCCCCAGCATTTT.

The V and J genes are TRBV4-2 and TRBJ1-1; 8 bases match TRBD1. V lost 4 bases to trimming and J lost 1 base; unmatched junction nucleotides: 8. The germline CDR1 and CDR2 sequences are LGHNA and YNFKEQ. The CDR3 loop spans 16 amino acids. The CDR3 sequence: CASSPFQGQENTEAFF. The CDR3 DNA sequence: TGTGCCAGCAGCCCATTTCAGGGACAGGAGAACACTGAAGCTTTCTTT.

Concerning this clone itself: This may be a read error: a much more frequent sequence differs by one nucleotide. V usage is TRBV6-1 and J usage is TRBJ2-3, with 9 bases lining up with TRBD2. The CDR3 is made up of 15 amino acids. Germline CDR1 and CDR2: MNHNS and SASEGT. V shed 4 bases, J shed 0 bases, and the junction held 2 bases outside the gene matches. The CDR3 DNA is TGTGCCAGCAGTGGGACTAGCGAGAGCACAGATACGCAGTATTTT. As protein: CASSGTSESTDTQYF.

CDR3 nucleotides: TGCGCCAGCAAAAAGACAGGGGCTAATGAGCAGTTCTTC. It yields the protein CASKKTGANEQFF. V and J are TRBV5-1 and TRBJ2-1; TRBD1 matches at 8 bases. The CDR3 consists of 13 residues. Germline CDR1 SGHRS, CDR2 YFSETQ. V lost 6 bases and J lost 7; bases outside the gene matches: 6.

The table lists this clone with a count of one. The CDR3 sequence: CASSRAMSTYNEQFF. As DNA, the CDR3 is TGTGCCAGTAGTAGGGCCATGAGCACCTACAATGAGCAGTTCTTC. This chain links TRBV19 with TRBJ2-1; D not certain. Looked up from germline, CDR1 is LNHDA and CDR2 is SQIVND (reference sequence). The CDR3 is made up of 15 amino acids. Trimming removed 4 bases at V and 2 bases at J, with 12 bases between.

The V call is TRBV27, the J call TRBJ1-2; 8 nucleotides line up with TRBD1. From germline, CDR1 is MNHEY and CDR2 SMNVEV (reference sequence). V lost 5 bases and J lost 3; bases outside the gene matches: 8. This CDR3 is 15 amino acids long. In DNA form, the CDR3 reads TGTGCCAGCAGTCTATACAGGGGGGGAGACTATGGCTACACCTTC. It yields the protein CASSLYRGGDYGYTF.

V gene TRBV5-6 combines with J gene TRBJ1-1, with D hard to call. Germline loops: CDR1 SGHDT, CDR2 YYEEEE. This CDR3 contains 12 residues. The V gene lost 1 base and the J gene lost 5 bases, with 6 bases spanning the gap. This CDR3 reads CASSLRGTEAFF. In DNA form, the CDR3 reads TGTGCCAGCAGCTTGCGAGGGACTGAAGCTTTCTTT.

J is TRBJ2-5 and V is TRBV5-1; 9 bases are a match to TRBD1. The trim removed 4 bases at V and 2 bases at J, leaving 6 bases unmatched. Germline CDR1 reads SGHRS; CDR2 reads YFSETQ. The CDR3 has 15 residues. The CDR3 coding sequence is TGCGCCAGCAGCGTAAACAGGGGGCCTCAAGAGACCCAGTACTTC. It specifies CASSVNRGPQETQYF.

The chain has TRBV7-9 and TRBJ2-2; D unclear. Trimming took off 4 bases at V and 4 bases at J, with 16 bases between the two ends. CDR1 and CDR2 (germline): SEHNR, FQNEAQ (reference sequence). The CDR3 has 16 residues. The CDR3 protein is CASSSITWQVTGELFF. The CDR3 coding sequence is TGTGCCAGCAGCTCCATCACGTGGCAGGTCACCGGGGAGCTGTTTTTT.

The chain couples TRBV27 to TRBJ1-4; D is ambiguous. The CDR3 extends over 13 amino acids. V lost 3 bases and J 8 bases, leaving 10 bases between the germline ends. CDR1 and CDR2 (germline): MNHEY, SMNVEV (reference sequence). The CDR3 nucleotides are TGTGCCAGCAGTTTCTCTCTGGGCGAAAAACTGTTTTTT. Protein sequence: CASSFSLGEKLFF.

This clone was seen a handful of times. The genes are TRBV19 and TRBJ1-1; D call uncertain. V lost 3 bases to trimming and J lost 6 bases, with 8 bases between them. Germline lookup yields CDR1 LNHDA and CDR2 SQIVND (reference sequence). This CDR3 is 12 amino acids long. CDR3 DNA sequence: TGTGCCAGTAGTATCGGAGGCGCTGAAGCTTTCTTT. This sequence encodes CASSIGGAEAFF. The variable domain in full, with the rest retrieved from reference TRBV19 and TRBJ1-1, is DGGITQSPKYLFRKEGQNVTLSCEQNLNHDAMYWYRQDPGQGLRLIYYSQIVNDFQKGDIAEGYSVSREKKESFPLTVTSAQKNPTAFYLCASSIGGAEAFFGQGTRLTVV.

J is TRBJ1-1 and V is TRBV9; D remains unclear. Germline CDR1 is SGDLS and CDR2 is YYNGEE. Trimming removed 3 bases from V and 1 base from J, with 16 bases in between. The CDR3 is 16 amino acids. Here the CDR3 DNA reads TGTGCCAGCAGCGCCCCGACGAGGGCTCAGAACACTGAAGCTTTCTTT. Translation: CASSAPTRAQNTEAFF.

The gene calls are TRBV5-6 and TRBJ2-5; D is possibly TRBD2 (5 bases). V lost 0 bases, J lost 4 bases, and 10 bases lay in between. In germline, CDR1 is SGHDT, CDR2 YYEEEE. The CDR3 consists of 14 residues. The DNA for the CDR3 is TGTGCCAGCAGCTTGGTCCGGGGTAGAGAGACCCAGTACTTC. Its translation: CASSLVRGRETQYF.

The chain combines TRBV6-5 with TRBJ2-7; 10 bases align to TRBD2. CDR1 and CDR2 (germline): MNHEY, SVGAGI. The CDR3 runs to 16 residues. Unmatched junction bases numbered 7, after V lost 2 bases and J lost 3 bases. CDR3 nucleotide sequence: TGTGCCAGCAGTTACGAAGCGGGGGGGTTAATCTACGAGCAGTACTTC. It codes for CASSYEAGGLIYEQYF.

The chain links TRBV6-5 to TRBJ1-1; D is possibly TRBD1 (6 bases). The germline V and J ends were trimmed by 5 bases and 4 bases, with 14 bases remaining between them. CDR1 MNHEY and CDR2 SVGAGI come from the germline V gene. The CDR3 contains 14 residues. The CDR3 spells CASSLQGGGTEAFF. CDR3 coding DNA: TGTGCCAGCAGTCTACAGGGTGGTGGCACTGAAGCTTTCTTT.

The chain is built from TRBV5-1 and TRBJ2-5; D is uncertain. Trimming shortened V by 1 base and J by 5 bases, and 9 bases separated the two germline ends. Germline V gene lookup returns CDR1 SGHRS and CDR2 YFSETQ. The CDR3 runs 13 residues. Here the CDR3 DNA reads TGCGCCAGCAGCTTGTCACAGTATGAGACCCAGTACTTC. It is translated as CASSLSQYETQYF.

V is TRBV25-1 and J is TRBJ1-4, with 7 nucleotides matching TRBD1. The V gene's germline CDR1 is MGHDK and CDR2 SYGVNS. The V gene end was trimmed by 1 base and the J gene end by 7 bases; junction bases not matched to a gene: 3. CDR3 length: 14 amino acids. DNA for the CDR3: TGTGCCAGCAGTGAATGGGGGACAGTTGAAAAACTGTTTTTT. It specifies CASSEWGTVEKLFF.

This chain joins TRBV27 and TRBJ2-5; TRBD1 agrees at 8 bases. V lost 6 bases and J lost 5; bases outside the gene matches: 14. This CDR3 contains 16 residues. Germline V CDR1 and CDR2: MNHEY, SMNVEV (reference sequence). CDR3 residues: CASRASNRGRRETQYF. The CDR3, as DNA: TGTGCCAGCAGGGCCTCCAACAGGGGGAGGAGGGAGACCCAGTACTTC.